A single sample gave rise to the 7 T cell receptor beta chains below, sequenced in a study of blood T cell repertoires in COVID-19. Clones were sequenced by immunoSEQ multiplex PCR, and TCRdb holds only the in-frame ones, with some missing. The sample records some 220,000 clones, 70% to 90% being singletons. The sample was PBMCs or T cells enriched from blood (not recorded which). The receptors were sampled from a woman between 50 and 59 years old in a cohort exposed to, infected with or recovered from COVID-19 (not recorded which).

The gene calls are TRBV2 and TRBJ1-5, with TRBD1 identical over 7 bases. V shed 7 bases, J shed 4 bases, and the junction held 10 bases outside the gene matches. CDR1 is SNHLY, CDR2 FYNNEI, per germline. This CDR3 has 15 amino acids. The CDR3 here is CASTETSGGNQPQHF. CDR3 bases: TGTGCCAGCACCGAAACTTCAGGGGGGAATCAGCCCCAGCATTTT.

The chain recombines TRBV18 with TRBJ1-5; 12 bases match TRBD1. The CDR3 contains 16 residues. Germline values: CDR1 KGHSH, CDR2 LQKENI. V gave up 3 bases and J gave up 6 bases; unmatched junction bases: 6. CDR3 DNA sequence: TGTGCCAGCTCACCCAAGGGACAGGGGGCGGTTCAGCCCCAGCATTTT. It yields the protein CASSPKGQGAVQPQHF.

The V call is TRBV7-2, the J call TRBJ2-5; 15 positions match TRBD2. CDR1 is SGHTA, CDR2 FQGNSA, per germline. Trimming removed 8 bases from V and 5 bases from J; junction bases left unmatched: 6. The CDR3 has 15 amino acids. DNA of the CDR3: TGTGCCAGCCGGACTAGCGGGGGGGCCAGGGAGACCCAGTACTTC. Translated: CASRTSGGARETQYF.

This clone has only a few counts. The chain links TRBV29-1 to TRBJ1-1; 8 bases match TRBD1. CDR3 length: 12 amino acids. Looked up from germline, CDR1 is SQVTM and CDR2 is ANQGSEA. The ends lost 6 bases at V and 11 bases at J; junction bases unmatched: 11. This CDR3 is CSVFGQGQEAFF. The CDR3 DNA sequence: TGCAGCGTCTTTGGGCAGGGACAGGAGGCTTTCTTT.

The chain links TRBV7-2 to TRBJ1-6, with D unclear. The CDR3 has 15 amino acids. Germline CDR1 SGHTA, CDR2 FQGNSA. The ends were cut back, 1 base at V and 10 bases at J, with 14 bases in the middle. The CDR3 bases are TGTGCCAGCAGCTTAGGGTCTCTCGGGTCGTCACCCCTCCACTTT. Protein product: CASSLGSLGSSPLHF.

The chain recombines TRBV5-1 with TRBJ2-1, with D possibly TRBD1 on 6 matching bases. The CDR3 runs to 16 residues. Germline loops: CDR1 SGHRS, CDR2 YFSETQ. Between the trimmed V and J ends, which lost 0 bases and 3 bases, there was a span of 13 bases. CDR3 sequence: CASSLADRSNYNEQFF. The CDR3 nucleotides are TGCGCCAGCAGCTTGGCCGACAGGTCAAACTACAATGAGCAGTTCTTC.

This clone came up once. The V and J genes are TRBV10-2 and TRBJ2-2; 8 nucleotides line up with TRBD1. J gave up 7 bases and V 3 bases, and 7 bases lay outside the gene matches. From germline, CDR1 is WSHSY and CDR2 SAAADI. This CDR3 spans 15 amino acids. This chain's CDR3 is CASSDRGRDSGELFF. CDR3 DNA sequence: TGCGCCAGCAGTGACAGGGGGCGTGATAGCGGGGAGCTGTTTTTT.